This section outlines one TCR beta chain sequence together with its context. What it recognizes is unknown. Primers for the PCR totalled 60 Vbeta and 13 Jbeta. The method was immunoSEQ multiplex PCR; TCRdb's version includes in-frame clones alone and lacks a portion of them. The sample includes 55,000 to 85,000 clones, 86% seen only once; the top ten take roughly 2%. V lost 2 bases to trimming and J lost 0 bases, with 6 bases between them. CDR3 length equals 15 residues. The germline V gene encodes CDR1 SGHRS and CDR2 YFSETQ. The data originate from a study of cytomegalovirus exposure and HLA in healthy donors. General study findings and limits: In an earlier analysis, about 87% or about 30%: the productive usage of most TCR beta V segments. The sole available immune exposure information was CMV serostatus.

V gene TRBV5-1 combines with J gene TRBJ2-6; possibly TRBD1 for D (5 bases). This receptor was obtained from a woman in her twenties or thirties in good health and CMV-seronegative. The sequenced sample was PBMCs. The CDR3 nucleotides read TGCGCCAGCAGCTTTACAGGCTCTGGGGCCAACGTCCTGACTTTC. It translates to CASSFTGSGANVLTF.